This T cell receptor beta chain was obtained from a study of T cell changes during pregnancy in multiple sclerosis. The protocol was immunoSEQ multiplex PCR, while the TCRdb copy is restricted to in-frame clones and leaves out a portion. The data contain 49,000 or so clones, about 91% of them seen just once; the ten biggest clones take up 0.3% to 0.45%. V dropped 8 bases and J dropped 7 bases, with 15 bases sitting between them. CDR1 MRHNA and CDR2 SNTAGT come from the germline V gene. The CDR3 contains 13 residues. The receptor comes from a female donor in good health, enrolled as a control in a pregnancy study. The gene calls are TRBV6-4 and TRBJ2-1; maybe TRBD1 (5 bases). The material was CD4+ T cells from peripheral blood mononuclear cells, obtained in the second trimester of pregnancy. The CDR3 loop reads CASAFDWTNEQFF. The CDR3 DNA follows: TGTGCCAGCGCCTTCGACTGGACAAATGAGCAGTTCTTC.